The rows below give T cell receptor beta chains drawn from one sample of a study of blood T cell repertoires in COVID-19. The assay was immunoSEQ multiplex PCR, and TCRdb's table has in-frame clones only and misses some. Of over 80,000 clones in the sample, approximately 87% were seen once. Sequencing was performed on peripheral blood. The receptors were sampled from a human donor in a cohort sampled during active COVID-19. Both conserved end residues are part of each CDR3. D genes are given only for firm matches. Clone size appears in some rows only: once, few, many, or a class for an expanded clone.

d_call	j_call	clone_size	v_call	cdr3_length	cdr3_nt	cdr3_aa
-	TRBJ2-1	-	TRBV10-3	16	TGTGCCATCAGGGCCTTCACAGGATACTTCGACAATGAGCAGTTCTTC	CAIRAFTGYFDNEQFF
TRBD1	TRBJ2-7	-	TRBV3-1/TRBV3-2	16	TGTGCCAGCAGCCAACCCCAGAGGACAGGGTCCTACGAGCAGTACTTC	CASSQPQRTGSYEQYF
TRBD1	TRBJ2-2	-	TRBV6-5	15	TGTGCCAGCAGAATCGGACAGGGTTTCACCGGGGAGCTGTTTTTT	CASRIGQGFTGELFF
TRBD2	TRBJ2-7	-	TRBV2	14	TGTGCCAGCAGGATACTAGCGGGAGTCTACGAGCAGTACTTC	CASRILAGVYEQYF
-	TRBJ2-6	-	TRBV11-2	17	TGTGCCAGCAGCTTAGATCGAGCCGAATCTGGGGCCAACGTCCTGACTTTC	CASSLDRAESGANVLTF
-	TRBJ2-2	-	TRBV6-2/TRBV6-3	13	TGTGCCAGCAGTTTCGGACTTATGGGGGAGCTGTTTTTT	CASSFGLMGELFF
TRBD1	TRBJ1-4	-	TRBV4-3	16	TGCGCCAGCAGCCCTCGGACAGGGTCAACTAATGAAAAACTGTTTTTT	CASSPRTGSTNEKLFF
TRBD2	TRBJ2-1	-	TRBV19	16	TGTGCCAGTAGTCCCCCTCTAGCGGGAGGGAGGTATGAGCAGTTCTTC	CASSPPLAGGRYEQFF
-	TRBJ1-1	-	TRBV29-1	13	TGCAGCGTTGAGCCAGGCCCAGGAACTGAAGCTTTCTTT	CSVEPGPGTEAFF
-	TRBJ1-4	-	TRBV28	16	TGTGCCAGCAGTTCATTTGCAGGGCTCACTAATGAAAAACTGTTTTTT	CASSSFAGLTNEKLFF
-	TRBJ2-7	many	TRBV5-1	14	TGCGCCAGCAGCTTGTTGGGCCTCGCCTACGAGCAGTACTTC	CASSLLGLAYEQYF
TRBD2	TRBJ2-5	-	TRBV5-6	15	TGTGCCAGCAGCCGAGCGGGAGAATCAAAAGAGACCCAGTACTTC	CASSRAGESKETQYF
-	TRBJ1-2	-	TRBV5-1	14	TGCGCCAGCAGCTCAATGACGGAGGACTATGGCTACACCTTC	CASSSMTEDYGYTF
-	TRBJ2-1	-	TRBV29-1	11	TGCAGCGTTGGGCTAGTCAATGAGCAGTTCTTC	CSVGLVNEQFF
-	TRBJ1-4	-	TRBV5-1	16	TGCGCCAGCAGCTTGGCCGGGAGAGCAACTAATGAAAAACTGTTTTTT	CASSLAGRATNEKLFF
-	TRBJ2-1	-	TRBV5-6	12	TGTGCCAGCAGCTTGGGTGTTCGGTCCGGGATCTTC	CASSLGVRSGIF
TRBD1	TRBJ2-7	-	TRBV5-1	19	TGCGCCAGCAGCCTCACCGGGACAGGGGACGCCCCTTATCAATACGAGCAGTACTTC	CASSLTGTGDAPYQYEQYF
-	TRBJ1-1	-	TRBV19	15	TGTGCCAGTAGTACCCGGGGAGGGGTGGGCACTGAAGCTTTCTTT	CASSTRGGVGTEAFF
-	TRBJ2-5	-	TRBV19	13	TGTGCCAGTAGTAGGGCAGGGGTCGAGACCCAGTACTTC	CASSRAGVETQYF
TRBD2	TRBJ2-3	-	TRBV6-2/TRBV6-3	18	TGTGCCAGCAGTTACTCGAAGCGGGAGGTTGCCTTCACAGATACGCAGTATTTT	CASSYSKREVAFTDTQYF
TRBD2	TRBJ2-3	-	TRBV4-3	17	TGCGCCAGCAGCCAAGAACTAGCGGGAGGGTGGGCAGATACGCAGTATTTT	CASSQELAGGWADTQYF
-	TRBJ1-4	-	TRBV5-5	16	TGTGCCAGCAGCTCTCCGAGAGGATCAACTAATGAAAAACTGTTTTTT	CASSSPRGSTNEKLFF
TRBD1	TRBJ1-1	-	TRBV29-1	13	TGCAGCGTGCGAAACAGGGGCCGCACTGAAGCTTTCTTT	CSVRNRGRTEAFF
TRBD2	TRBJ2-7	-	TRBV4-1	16	TGCGCCAGCAGCCCTCATCCTAGCGGGAGAAGCTACGAGCAGTACTTC	CASSPHPSGRSYEQYF
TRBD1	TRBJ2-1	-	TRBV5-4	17	TGTGCCAGCAGCGGGACCATCTGGACAGGGCCAGGGGGTGAGCAGTTCTTC	CASSGTIWTGPGGEQFF
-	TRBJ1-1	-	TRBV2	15	TGTGCCAGCAGTGATCGCTGGACAGTGAACACTGAAGCTTTCTTT	CASSDRWTVNTEAFF
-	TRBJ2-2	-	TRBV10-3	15	TGTGCCATCAGTGAGTCGAGTTGGGGCTCTGGGGAGCTGTTTTTT	CAISESSWGSGELFF
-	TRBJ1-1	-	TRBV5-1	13	TGCGCCAGCAGCTTTCAGGGGAACACTGAAGCTTTCTTT	CASSFQGNTEAFF
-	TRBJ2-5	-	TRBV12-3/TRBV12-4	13	TGTGCCAGCAGATCTACAGGCCAAGAGACCCAGTACTTC	CASRSTGQETQYF
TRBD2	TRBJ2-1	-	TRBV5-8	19	TGTGCCAGCAGCTTGGTGTCTAGCGGGAGAGTTTTTCGGAAGGATGAGCAGTTCTTC	CASSLVSSGRVFRKDEQFF
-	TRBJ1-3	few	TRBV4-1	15	TGCGCCAGCAGCCAACCCCGACAGCATGGAAACACCATATATTTT	CASSQPRQHGNTIYF
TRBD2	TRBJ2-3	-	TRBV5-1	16	TGCGCCAGCAGCCACATCCGGGAGGAGGGCGCAGATACGCAGTATTTT	CASSHIREEGADTQYF
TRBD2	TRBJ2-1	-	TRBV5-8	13	TGTGCCAGCAGCCCTCGGGGGGGTAATGAGCAGTTCTTC	CASSPRGGNEQFF
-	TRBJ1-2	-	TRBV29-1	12	TGCAGCGTTGCTGAGACTCACTATGGCTACACCTTC	CSVAETHYGYTF
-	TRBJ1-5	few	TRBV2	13	TGTGCCACTTCGACAGACCAAAGGGGGCCCCAGCATTTT	CATSTDQRGPQHF
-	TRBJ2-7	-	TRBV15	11	TGTGCCACCAGCACTTCCTACGAGCAGTACTTC	CATSTSYEQYF
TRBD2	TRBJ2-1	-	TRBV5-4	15	TGTGCCAGTGTCGGAGGGACTAGAACCCACAATGAGCAGTTCTTC	CASVGGTRTHNEQFF
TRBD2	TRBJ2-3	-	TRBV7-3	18	TGTGCCAGCAGCCTACTAGCGGGAGAAACGAGGGGGACAGATACGCAGTATTTT	CASSLLAGETRGTDTQYF
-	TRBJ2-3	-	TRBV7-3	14	TGTGCCAGCAGCCCGGGACATAACACAGATACGCAGTATTTT	CASSPGHNTDTQYF
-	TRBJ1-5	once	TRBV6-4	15	TGTGCCAGCAGTCTGAACATGGTGGGCAATCAGCCCCAGCATTTT	CASSLNMVGNQPQHF
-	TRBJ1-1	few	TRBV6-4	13	TGTGCCAGCAGTGGCGGACAAGTGTCTGAAGCTTTCTTT	CASSGGQVSEAFF
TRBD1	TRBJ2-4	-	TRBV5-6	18	TGTGCCAGCAGCAGAGTCCCGGGACAGGGGGAGGCCAAAAACATTCAGTACTTC	CASSRVPGQGEAKNIQYF
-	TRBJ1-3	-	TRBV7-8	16	TGTGCCAGCAGCTTAGAGTCGGGATTCTCTGGAAACACCATATATTTT	CASSLESGFSGNTIYF
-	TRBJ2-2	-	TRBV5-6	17	TGTGCCAGCAGCTTGGTTGGCCTAGCAGTGAACACCGGGGAGCTGTTTTTT	CASSLVGLAVNTGELFF
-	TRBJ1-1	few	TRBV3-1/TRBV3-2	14	TGTGCCACCGGTCCAGGGCCTTTGAACACTGAAGCTTTCTTT	CATGPGPLNTEAFF
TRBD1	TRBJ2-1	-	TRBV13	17	TGTGCCAGCAGCTTAGTGGGACAGACAAAATTCTACAATGAGCAGTTCTTC	CASSLVGQTKFYNEQFF
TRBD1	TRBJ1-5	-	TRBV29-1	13	TGCAGCGTGGGACAGGGCTACAATCAGCCCCAGCATTTT	CSVGQGYNQPQHF
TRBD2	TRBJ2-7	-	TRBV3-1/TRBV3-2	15	TGTGCCAGCAGCCAAGTGGGACGGGGGGCCTACGAGCAGTACTTC	CASSQVGRGAYEQYF